Each of the 19 T cell receptor beta chains below was sequenced from the same sample in a study of blood T cell repertoires in COVID-19. Sequencing was performed with immunoSEQ multiplex PCR; in TCRdb, only in-frame clones are kept and a portion is missing. Among under 150,000 clones listed, around nine tenths were seen once. The sample taken for sequencing was peripheral blood. The receptors come from a woman in her thirties or forties with acute or convalescent COVID-19.

The chain joins TRBV18 to TRBJ1-5; 9 bases agree with TRBD1. V trimming: 4 bases; J trimming: 9 bases; junction bases outside the gene matches: 7. The CDR3 loop spans 14 amino acids. Looked up from germline, CDR1 is KGHSH and CDR2 is LQKENI. CDR3 DNA sequence: TGTGCCAGCTCACGGACAGGGGCTGGTGCGCCCCAGCATTTT. This encodes CASSRTGAGAPQHF.

This chain uses TRBV2 with TRBJ2-2, with 9 nucleotides matching TRBD2. V shed 5 bases, J shed 4 bases, and the junction held 14 bases outside the gene matches. CDR3 length equals 18 residues. Per the germline V gene, CDR1 is SNHLY and CDR2 is FYNNEI. The CDR3: CASSFSLAGGAPTGELFF. The CDR3 DNA sequence: TGTGCCAGCAGTTTCTCCCTTGCGGGGGGGGCCCCCACCGGGGAGCTGTTTTTT. Full variable domain (outside the CDR3, taken from reference TRBV2 and TRBJ2-2): EPEVTQTPSHQVTQMGQEVILRCVPISNHLYFYWYRQILGQKVEFLVSFYNNEISEKSEIFDDQFSVERPDGSNFTLKIRSTKLEDSAMYFCASSFSLAGGAPTGELFFGEGSRLTVL.

The chain joins TRBV6-5 to TRBJ2-7; 13 nucleotides agree with TRBD2. The V gene end was trimmed by 4 bases and the J gene end by 3 bases; junction bases not matched to a gene: 3. Germline V CDR1 and CDR2: MNHEY, SVGAGI. This CDR3 comprises 15 residues. The CDR3 nucleotides are TGTGCCAGCAGTTCCTGGACTAGCGGGAGCTACGAGCAGTACTTC. As protein: CASSSWTSGSYEQYF.

In its sample, this clone was seen a few times. This chain connects TRBV7-9 to TRBJ1-3; D may be TRBD1 (6 bases). V was trimmed by 1 base and J by 2 bases, leaving 12 bases between them. The CDR3 consists of 16 residues. Germline CDR1 SEHNR, CDR2 FQNEAQ (reference sequence). This CDR3 is CASSLVSGTTGNTIYF. As DNA, the CDR3 is TGTGCCAGCAGCTTAGTCTCCGGGACAACTGGAAACACCATATATTTT. The variable domain in full, with the rest retrieved from reference TRBV7-9 and TRBJ1-3, is DTGVSQNPRHKITKRGQNVTFRCDPISEHNRLYWYRQTLGQGPEFLTYFQNEAQLEKSRLLSDRFSAERPKGSFSTLEIQRTEQGDSAMYLCASSLVSGTTGNTIYFGEGSWLTVV.

The V gene is TRBV14, the J gene TRBJ1-1; no reliable D call. Trimming stripped 0 bases from V and 0 bases from J, with 11 bases between. Germline V gene lookup returns CDR1 SGHDN and CDR2 FVKESK. CDR3 length: 16 residues. The CDR3 region has the DNA TGTGCCAGCAGCCAAGAGGGTGGCGGAATGAACACTGAAGCTTTCTTT. Translation: CASSQEGGGMNTEAFF.

The genes are TRBV18 and TRBJ2-2, with D possibly matching TRBD2 (5 bases). V lost 4 bases, J lost 5 bases, and 14 bases lay in between. The CDR3 sequence is 15 residues long. CDR1 and CDR2 from the germline V gene are KGHSH and LQKENI. The CDR3 reads CASSRGKTETGELFF. CDR3 nucleotide sequence: TGTGCCAGCTCACGAGGGAAAACAGAAACCGGGGAGCTGTTTTTT.

CDR3 amino acids: CASSLAGAPSYNEQFF. The DNA for the CDR3 is TGTGCCAGCAGTCTAGCGGGGGCCCCCTCCTACAATGAGCAGTTCTTC. The rearrangement joins TRBV28 to TRBJ2-1; 10 positions match TRBD2. Trimming at V came to 5 bases and at J to 0 bases, leaving 4 bases not matched to a gene. The CDR3 has 16 amino acids. CDR1 MDHEN and CDR2 SYDVKM come from the germline V gene.

This rearrangement joins TRBV6-5 to TRBJ2-7; 8 bases fit TRBD1. Germline CDR1 and CDR2: MNHEY and SVGAGI. The CDR3 consists of 14 residues. V shed 2 bases, J shed 5 bases, and the junction held 5 bases outside the gene matches. CDR3 region: CASSYLGQVDEQYF. The CDR3 DNA sequence: TGTGCCAGCAGTTACCTGGGACAGGTTGACGAGCAGTACTTC.

This clone appeared a few times. The rearrangement uses TRBV6-4 and TRBJ2-3; 8 positions agree with TRBD2. The trim removed 0 bases at V and 2 bases at J, leaving 1 base unmatched. Germline V CDR1 and CDR2: MRHNA, SNTAGT. CDR3 length: 15 residues. This CDR3 is CASSDSGGATDTQYF. The CDR3 nucleotides read TGTGCCAGCAGTGACTCCGGGGGGGCCACAGATACGCAGTATTTT.

V and J are TRBV6-1 and TRBJ2-7; 7 nucleotides line up with TRBD1. Germline CDR1 reads MNHNS; CDR2 reads SASEGT. The CDR3 length is 13 residues. V was clipped by 6 bases and J by 1 base; unmatched bases: 3. In DNA form, the CDR3 reads TGTGCCAGCAGGGGGACAGAATCCTACGAGCAGTACTTC. Protein sequence: CASRGTESYEQYF.

This clone turned up a few times. The CDR3 sequence: CASSYSPWGGTEAFF. In DNA form, the CDR3 reads TGTGCCAGCAGTTACTCCCCATGGGGAGGCACTGAAGCTTTCTTT. This sequence joins TRBV6-5 and TRBJ1-1; D unresolved. Trimming removed 0 bases from V and 4 bases from J, with 12 bases in between. Germline V gives CDR1 MNHEY, CDR2 SVGAGI. The CDR3 length is 15 residues.

The V gene is TRBV19, the J gene TRBJ1-2; 7 bases are a match to TRBD1. CDR3 size: 12 residues. The germline V gene encodes CDR1 LNHDA and CDR2 SQIVND (reference sequence). V shed 10 bases, J shed 7 bases, and the junction held 9 bases outside the gene matches. CDR3 bases: TGTGCCACCAGCGACAGGGCGGTTGGCTACACCTTC. It specifies CATSDRAVGYTF. The full variable domain, with the rest looked up from reference TRBV19 and TRBJ1-2, is DGGITQSPKYLFRKEGQNVTLSCEQNLNHDAMYWYRQDPGQGLRLIYYSQIVNDFQKGDIAEGYSVSREKKESFPLTVTSAQKNPTAFYLCATSDRAVGYTFGSGTRLTVV.

The gene calls are TRBV28 and TRBJ1-3, with 12 bases that match TRBD1. The CDR3 spans 20 residues. Trimming removed 5 bases from V and 0 bases from J; junction bases left unmatched: 14. Germline V lookup: CDR1 MDHEN, CDR2 SYDVKM. As DNA, the CDR3 is TGTGCCAGCAGTCCCTTAAGGGACAGGGGGCTGGGGTTCTCTGGAAACACCATATATTTT. Residues: CASSPLRDRGLGFSGNTIYF.

The V gene is TRBV5-1, the J gene TRBJ2-7; TRBD1 agrees at 8 bases. The CDR3 consists of 15 residues. CDR1 is SGHRS, CDR2 YFSETQ, per germline. Trimming cost V 3 bases and J 0 bases; bases outside gene matches: 5. CDR3 amino acids: CASSWDRLDSYEQYF. In DNA form, the CDR3 reads TGCGCCAGCAGCTGGGACAGGTTGGACTCCTACGAGCAGTACTTC.

The chain has TRBV18 and TRBJ2-3; D is undetermined. Germline CDR1 KGHSH, CDR2 LQKENI. Deletions cut 2 bases from V and 3 bases from J, with 9 bases between. CDR3 size: 14 residues. CDR3 coding DNA: TGTGCCAGCTCACCAGTACCGGGTACAGATACGCAGTATTTT. Protein: CASSPVPGTDTQYF.

This clone has a handful of counts. This chain links TRBV6-1 with TRBJ1-2; 10 bases fit TRBD1. The CDR3 loop spans 16 amino acids. V was pared by 0 bases and J by 8 bases, with 9 bases of the junction left unmatched. In germline, CDR1 is MNHNS, CDR2 SASEGT. The DNA for the CDR3 is TGTGCCAGCAGTGAAGCCCCGACAGGGGGCGCAGGAGGCTACACCTTC. Its protein is CASSEAPTGGAGGYTF.

V gene TRBV7-2 combines with J gene TRBJ2-7; possible D gene TRBD1, 5 bases. V shed 5 bases and J shed 7 bases, with 21 bases lying between them. The CDR3 consists of 15 residues. Germline CDR1 SGHTA, CDR2 FQGNSA. In DNA, the CDR3 is TGTGCCAGCAGCCCGATGCCCAGGGTTCTCGCGGAGCAGTACTTC. Translated: CASSPMPRVLAEQYF.

This rearrangement joins TRBV3-1 (or the pseudogene TRBV3-2) to TRBJ2-7; 9 bases fit TRBD1. This CDR3 contains 14 residues. The junction had 3 bases not matched to a gene; V was cut back by 4 bases and J by 2 bases. From germline, CDR1 is LGHDT and CDR2 YNNKEL (reference sequence). CDR3 protein: CASSLRDRAYEQYF. CDR3 DNA sequence: TGTGCCAGCAGCCTGCGGGACAGGGCCTACGAGCAGTACTTC.

The chain employs TRBV7-2 and TRBJ2-5; 8 bases line up with TRBD1. Trimming cost V 5 bases and J 2 bases; bases outside gene matches: 19. The length of the CDR3 is 19 residues. Germline V gene lookup returns CDR1 SGHTA and CDR2 FQGNSA. DNA for the CDR3: TGTGCCAGCAGCCCAGGACAGGGAACCTTTCCTTTTCCTCAAGAGACCCAGTACTTC. Translating gives CASSPGQGTFPFPQETQYF. The complete variable domain, with remaining parts taken from reference TRBV7-2 and TRBJ2-5, reads GAGVSQSPSNKVTEKGKDVELRCDPISGHTALYWYRQSLGQGLEFLIYFQGNSAPDKSGLPSDRFSAERTGGSVSTLTIQRTQQEDSAVYLCASSPGQGTFPFPQETQYFGPGTRLLVL.